These 9 T cell receptor beta chains came from one sample sequenced in a study of blood T cell repertoires in COVID-19. Repertoires were generated with immunoSEQ multiplex PCR, while TCRdb's copy carries only in-frame clones and drops some. The sample carries about 250,000 clones, over 75% recorded once. The specimen sequenced was PBMCs or T cells enriched from blood (not recorded which). Every receptor here comes from a man between 18 and 35 years old who had recovered from COVID-19.

The V call is TRBV5-4, the J call TRBJ2-3; 11 bases map to TRBD2. V trimming: 4 bases; J trimming: 2 bases; junction bases outside the gene matches: 6. In germline, CDR1 is SGHNT, CDR2 YYREEE (reference sequence). The CDR3 is 16 amino acids. CDR3 region: CASSRELAGATDTQYF. The CDR3, as DNA: TGTGCCAGCAGCCGGGAACTAGCGGGAGCCACAGATACGCAGTATTTT.

V usage is TRBV5-1 and J usage is TRBJ1-6; D ambiguous. V shed 0 bases and J shed 11 bases, with 9 bases lying between them. CDR1 and CDR2 (germline): SGHRS, YFSETQ. This CDR3 has 13 amino acids. CDR3 in amino acids: CASSLVESTPLHF. Written as DNA, the CDR3 is TGCGCCAGCAGCTTGGTGGAGTCCACACCCCTCCACTTT.

This clone was detected ten times or more. The chain uses TRBV5-8 and TRBJ1-2; D might be TRBD1 (6 bases). There are 15 residues in the CDR3. Looked up from germline, CDR1 is SGHTS and CDR2 is YDEGEE. The V gene lost 2 bases and the J gene lost 3 bases, with 14 bases spanning the gap. The CDR3 DNA sequence: TGTGCCAGCAGCTTCGGCCAGGGGTGGTACTATGGCTACACCTTC. Amino acid sequence: CASSFGQGWYYGYTF.

This chain links TRBV7-8 with TRBJ1-1; 7 bases fit TRBD1. This CDR3 is 15 amino acids long. Germline CDR1 is SGHVS and CDR2 is FQNEAQ. Losses at the gene ends were 2 bases for V and 4 bases for J; bases not matched to a gene: 7. The CDR3 spells CASSLSNRGSTEAFF. The DNA for the CDR3 is TGTGCCAGCAGCTTATCTAACAGGGGATCCACTGAAGCTTTCTTT.

This chain connects TRBV3-1 (or the pseudogene TRBV3-2) to TRBJ2-2; D is undetermined. This CDR3 spans 16 amino acids. Between the trimmed V and J ends, which lost 0 bases and 0 bases, there was a span of 8 bases. Germline V gene data show CDR1 as LGHDT and CDR2 as YNNKEL (reference sequence). The DNA for the CDR3 is TGTGCCAGCAGCCAAGAGTGGCTTACGAACACCGGGGAGCTGTTTTTT. Protein: CASSQEWLTNTGELFF.

The chain uses TRBV13 and TRBJ2-1, with TRBD2 matching over 11 bases. Per the germline V gene, CDR1 is PRHDT and CDR2 is FYEKMQ (reference sequence). V was clipped by 3 bases and J by 5 bases; unmatched bases: 12. The CDR3 runs 18 residues. CDR3 protein: CASSFASSPSGRNNEQFF. For the CDR3, the DNA is TGTGCCAGCAGCTTCGCATCGTCCCCTAGCGGGAGGAACAATGAGCAGTTCTTC. Supplemented by reference TRBV13 and TRBJ2-1, the full variable domain reads AAGVIQSPRHLIKEKRETATLKCYPIPRHDTVYWYQQGPGQDPQFLISFYEKMQSDKGSIPDRFSAQQFSDYHSELNMSSLELGDSALYFCASSFASSPSGRNNEQFFGPGTRLTVL.

The chain combines TRBV6-1 with TRBJ1-6; TRBD1 agrees at 8 bases. The CDR3 spans 15 residues. In germline, CDR1 is MNHNS, CDR2 SASEGT. The ends lost 2 bases at V and 8 bases at J; junction bases unmatched: 5. The CDR3 sequence: CASSETGGVYSPLHF. The CDR3 DNA reads as TGTGCCAGCAGTGAAACAGGGGGGGTTTATTCACCCCTCCACTTT.

The chain employs TRBV20-1 and TRBJ1-5, with a possible D match to TRBD1 (5 bases). The CDR3 is made up of 11 amino acids. Trimming pared 7 bases from V and 6 bases from J, leaving 10 bases between. The germline gives CDR1 DFQATT, CDR2 SNEGSKA (reference sequence). The CDR3 DNA is TGCAGTGTGGGCGGGGCTCAGCCCCAGCATTTT. Translation gives CSVGGAQPQHF.

The gene calls are TRBV6-6 and TRBJ1-6; D gene ambiguous. This CDR3 comprises 16 residues. Between the trimmed V and J ends, which lost 0 bases and 10 bases, there was a span of 16 bases. Germline CDR1 and CDR2: MNHNY and SVGAGI (reference sequence). Here the CDR3 DNA reads TGTGCCAGCAGTTACTCGATCGGAACGGGAGGCTCACCCCTCCACTTT. It is translated as CASSYSIGTGGSPLHF.